The TCR beta chain under discussion was sequenced for a study of shared clonotypes between healthy human individuals. General study results and limits: What naive subsets generally showed was a larger estimated richness than memory subsets showed.

As defined, naive CD8 cells were CD45RO-negative and positively selected for CCR7, with terminally differentiated effector memory CD45RA+ cells excluded. Generated by immunoSEQ multiplex PCR, the TCRdb table keeps only in-frame clones and is missing some. The data contain 760,000 or so clones, roughly 96% of them singletons. V lost 10 bases and J lost 0; bases outside the gene matches: 7. This CDR3 is 15 amino acids long. CDR1 is ENHRY and CDR2 is SYGVKD in the germline V gene. A word on this clone: What it recognizes is unknown.

The sequence derives from a man aged 30 to 39 in good health. The chain is built from TRBV10-3 and TRBJ2-7, with 12 positions matching TRBD2. Sequenced material: naive CD8+ T cells sorted from blood. CDR3 nucleotides: TGTGCCACCTTGGGACTAGCGGGCAGCTCCTACGAGCAGTACTTC. It specifies CATLGLAGSSYEQYF.